Presented here are 29 T cell receptor beta chains from one specimen sequenced in a study of Graves' ophthalmopathy and Graves' hyperthyroidism. The sequenced template was RNA, covering the TCR beta CDR3 region. HTBI primers were employed in first-round RT-PCR, then a second-round multiplex PCR followed. TCRdb re-derived calls from the multiplex PCR reads in MiXCR, one entry per CDR3 protein. The table shows more than 1,000,000 distinct CDR3 sequences, with 35% to 40% occurring only once. Sequencing was carried out using peripheral blood or thyroid tissue (not recorded which). These receptors all stem from an adult man with Graves' hyperthyroidism.

The rearrangement uses TRBV20-1 and TRBJ1-5; no reliable D call. The length of the CDR3 is 14 residues. CDR1 is DFQATT and CDR2 is SNEGSKA in the germline V gene (reference sequence). The V end lost 0 bases, the J end lost 4 bases, and 10 bases lay between the germline ends. This CDR3 reads CSAREAAVNQPQHF. The CDR3 bases are TGCAGTGCTAGAGAGGCTGCTGTTAATCAGCCCCAGCATTTT.

This clonotype was seen repeatedly, ten times or more. CDR3 coding DNA: TGTGCCATCGGAACAGGGGGCTCGGGCTATGGCTACACCTTC. Translation: CAIGTGGSGYGYTF. This chain links TRBV10-3 with TRBJ1-2; 9 bases match TRBD1. CDR3 size: 14 residues. With V trimmed by 8 bases and J by 4 bases, 8 bases remained unmatched. CDR1 and CDR2 (germline): ENHRY, SYGVKD.

In regard to this clonotype: A junction end diverges from the germline sequence, so it may reflect a read error. This rearrangement joins TRBV9 to TRBJ1-1; tentative D call: TRBD1 (5 bases). The CDR3 loop spans 11 amino acids. The germline V gene has CDR1 SGDLS and CDR2 YYNGEE. The CDR3 here is CASSVGRGEIF. CDR3 sequence (DNA): TGTGCCAGCAGCGTAGGCCGGGGGGAGATCTTT.

The J gene is TRBJ1-6, the V gene TRBV29-1; TRBD1 agrees at 9 bases. Germline V gene lookup returns CDR1 SQVTM and CDR2 ANQGSEA. The trim removed 6 bases at V and 11 bases at J, leaving 17 bases unmatched. This CDR3 has 16 amino acids. In nucleotides, the CDR3 is TGCAGCGTCGAACTCCGGGACAGGGTTCGCAGGGCACCCCTCCACTTT. It codes for CSVELRDRVRRAPLHF.

The sample holds a few counts of this clonotype. The chain joins TRBV15 to TRBJ2-2; D is unclear. Germline V gene sequence: CDR1 LNHNV, CDR2 YYDKDF (reference sequence). The CDR3 spans 12 residues. Trimming removed 0 bases at V and 8 bases at J, with 4 bases between. CDR3 bases: TGTGCCACCAGCAGAGACCCGGGGGAGCTGTTTTTT. This codes for CATSRDPGELFF. Filled out from reference TRBV15 and TRBJ2-2, the complete variable domain reads DAMVIQNPRYQVTQFGKPVTLSCSQTLNHNVMYWYQQKSSQAPKLLFHYYDKDFNNEADTPDNFQSRRPNTSFCFLDIRSPGLGDTAMYLCATSRDPGELFFGEGSRLTVL.

The chain carries TRBV7-9 and TRBJ2-5; D is perhaps TRBD1 (6 bases). The CDR3 runs 16 residues. V lost 3 bases, J lost 0 bases, and 14 bases lay in between. Germline CDR1 is SEHNR and CDR2 is FQNEAQ (reference sequence). CDR3 protein: CASSFSAGDNQETQYF. The CDR3 nucleotides are TGTGCCAGCAGCTTCTCGGCAGGGGATAACCAAGAGACCCAGTACTTC.

The chain employs TRBV11-2 and TRBJ2-5, with TRBD2 matching over 9 bases. The CDR3 is 14 amino acids. Germline V CDR1 and CDR2: SGHAT, FQNNGV. V lost 2 bases to trimming and J lost 12 bases; unmatched junction nucleotides: 10. The CDR3 nucleotides read TGTGCCAGCAGCTTAACGCTAGCGGGACCTTTTGAGTACTTC. The encoded protein is CASSLTLAGPFEYF.

This clonotype has at least ten counts. The rearrangement links TRBV12-3 or TRBV12-4 to TRBJ1-5, with 7 bases fitting TRBD1. The CDR3 runs 11 residues. The J segment lost 11 bases and the V segment lost 5 bases, leaving 3 bases of the junction unmatched. CDR3 in DNA: TGTGCCAGCAGTCTAGGGACAGCCCAGCATTTT. This sequence encodes CASSLGTAQHF.

This clonotype was found many times. This rearrangement joins TRBV6-2 or TRBV6-3 to TRBJ1-1, with D unclear. This CDR3 contains 13 residues. V dropped 8 bases and J dropped 5 bases, with 15 bases sitting between them. Germline loops: CDR1 MNHEY, CDR2 SVGEGT. The CDR3 DNA sequence: TGTGCCAGCCGTGACGGGTGGATTACTGAAGCTTTCTTT. Its protein is CASRDGWITEAFF.

This clonotype was detected many times. The V and J genes are TRBV7-2 and TRBJ2-7, with D perhaps matching TRBD1 (6 bases). CDR3 size: 14 residues. Germline V CDR1 and CDR2: SGHTA, FQGNSA. V lost 5 bases and J lost 6, with 17 bases in between. CDR3 nucleotide sequence: TGTGCCAGCAGCGGCCGGGGACACCCGACCGAGCAGTACTTC. Its protein product is CASSGRGHPTEQYF.

This chain connects TRBV29-1 to TRBJ2-2; 10 positions match TRBD2. The length of the CDR3 is 15 residues. V was pared by 5 bases and J by 6 bases, with 9 bases of the junction left unmatched. The germline gives CDR1 SQVTM, CDR2 ANQGSEA. CDR3 sequence (DNA): TGCAGCGTTTTCGTCCTAGCGGGAGTCGCCGGGGAGCTGTTTTTT. It codes for CSVFVLAGVAGELFF.

This clonotype was recorded at least ten times. The V gene is TRBV7-8, the J gene TRBJ2-7, with D perhaps TRBD2 (6 bases). V dropped 4 bases and J dropped 4 bases, with 14 bases sitting between them. CDR1 is SGHVS and CDR2 is FQNEAQ in the germline V gene. The CDR3 consists of 14 residues. CDR3 in amino acids: CASSYGGDAYEQYF. The CDR3 nucleotides are TGTGCCAGCAGCTACGGCGGGGACGCTTACGAGCAGTACTTC.

This clonotype was counted a few times. The chain uses TRBV6-6 and TRBJ1-1; D is unresolved. The germline V gene has CDR1 MNHNY and CDR2 SVGAGI (reference sequence). This CDR3 is built from 15 residues. V shed 3 bases and J shed 1 base, with 12 bases lying between them. CDR3 coding DNA: TGTGCCAGCAGTTATTCTGGGTACGGGAACACTGAAGCTTTCTTT. As protein: CASSYSGYGNTEAFF.

This clonotype was detected many times. The rearrangement links TRBV20-1 to TRBJ2-7; D possibly uses TRBD1 or TRBD2 (5 bases each). Per germline, CDR1 DFQATT and CDR2 SNEGSKA (reference sequence). The length of the CDR3 is 13 residues. V gave up 5 bases and J gave up 4 bases, with 15 bases separating them. The CDR3 nucleotides read TGCAGTGCTGGACCGGGGCTCCCTTACGAGCAGTACTTC. Amino acid sequence: CSAGPGLPYEQYF.

To note about this clonotype: Being one base from a much bigger clone, this may be a read error. V gene TRBV11-2 combines with J gene TRBJ1-4; D is possibly TRBD1 (6 bases). The V end was cut by 5 bases, the J end by 11 bases, with 18 bases between. The CDR3 runs 14 residues. Germline lookup yields CDR1 SGHAT and CDR2 FQNNGV. Written as DNA, the CDR3 is TGTGCCAGCAGCAGAGAACAGGGACGGGATAAACTGTTTTTT. Its protein is CASSREQGRDKLFF. The whole variable domain, remainder taken from reference TRBV11-2 and TRBJ1-4, is EAGVAQSPRYKIIEKRQSVAFWCNPISGHATLYWYQQILGQGPKLLIQFQNNGVVDDSQLPKDRFSAERLKGVDSTLKIQPAKLEDSAVYLCASSREQGRDKLFFGSGTQLSVL.

This clonotype was picked up one time. A read error is possible here, since a much larger clone lies one base away. The genes are TRBV20-1 and TRBJ2-7; 7 bases are shared with TRBD1. The V gene end was trimmed by 4 bases and the J gene end by 9 bases; junction bases not matched to a gene: 9. The CDR3 has 12 amino acids. The V gene's germline CDR1 is DFQATT and CDR2 SNEGSKA (reference sequence). CDR3 sequence reads: CSAKVGQSRQYF. CDR3 DNA sequence: TGCAGTGCTAAAGTGGGACAGAGTAGGCAGTACTTC.

There are many counts of this clonotype. The CDR3 is CASSWTSAEQYF. CDR3 DNA: TGTGCCAGCAGTTGGACTAGCGCCGAGCAGTACTTC. This rearrangement joins TRBV2 to TRBJ2-7; 9 bases fit TRBD2. V was clipped by 5 bases and J by 6 bases; unmatched bases: 2. CDR3 length equals 12 residues. Per germline, CDR1 SNHLY and CDR2 FYNNEI.

The rearrangement uses TRBV7-8 and TRBJ2-5, with D maybe TRBD2 (5 bases). Per the germline V gene, CDR1 is SGHVS and CDR2 is FQNEAQ. Trimming took 8 bases from V and 1 from J, leaving 20 bases between them. CDR3 length: 16 residues. The CDR3 spells CASLDLNRGIQETQYF. The DNA of the CDR3 is TGTGCCAGCTTGGACCTAAACCGGGGAATCCAAGAGACCCAGTACTTC. The full variable domain, completed using reference TRBV7-8 and TRBJ2-5, is GAGVSQSPRYKVAKRGQDVALRCDPISGHVSLFWYQQALGQGPEFLTYFQNEAQLDKSGLPSDRFFAERPEGSVSTLKIQRTQQEDSAVYLCASLDLNRGIQETQYFGPGTRLLVL.

As to this clonotype: The conserved closing phenylalanine or tryptophan is absent in this CDR3, likely reflecting a read error. No DNA is shown, since the ends of the CDR3 on it are uncertain; the CDR3 is the one TCRdb lists. The gene calls are TRBV29-1 and TRBJ1-1. Germline assignment: CDR1 SQVTM and CDR2 ANQGSEA. The CDR3 is made up of 8 amino acids, end residues included. The CDR3: CSVEHPFS.

Of note for this clonotype: A single base separates this from a much larger clone, so it may be a read error. The gene calls are TRBV19 and TRBJ1-5; 10 bases match TRBD1. The CDR3 spans 19 residues. Germline V gene sequence: CDR1 LNHDA, CDR2 SQIVND (reference sequence). Unmatched junction bases numbered 24, after V lost 7 bases and J lost 9 bases. In DNA, the CDR3 is TGTGCCAGTAAGGGCAGGGGATTTCGACAGGGGGCCTCGGGGCGGCCCCAGCATTTT. Its translation is CASKGRGFRQGASGRPQHF.

The chain carries TRBV19 and TRBJ1-5, with 10 bases identical to TRBD1. The CDR3 has 16 residues. CDR1 is LNHDA, CDR2 SQIVND, per germline (reference sequence). V dropped 1 base and J dropped 4; count of bases not matched to a gene: 4. Written as DNA, the CDR3 is TGTGCCAGTAGTATAGCCGGGACAGGGGCAAATCAGCCCCAGCATTTT. Residues: CASSIAGTGANQPQHF.

The V gene is TRBV29-1, the J gene TRBJ2-2; tentatively, D is TRBD1 (6 bases). Germline V gene sequence: CDR1 SQVTM, CDR2 ANQGSEA. The CDR3 covers 15 residues. Deletions cut 3 bases from V and 9 bases from J, with 20 bases between. The CDR3 spells CSVDLGTKNARELFF. As DNA, the CDR3 is TGCAGCGTTGACCTCGGGACAAAGAACGCCAGGGAGCTGTTTTTT.

This clonotype was seen ten or more times. This chain connects TRBV5-6 to TRBJ2-7; 11 nucleotides agree with TRBD2. The junction had 9 bases not matched to a gene; V was cut back by 4 bases and J by 3 bases. The CDR3 spans 16 residues. Germline CDR1 SGHDT, CDR2 YYEEEE. For the CDR3, the DNA is TGTGCCAGCAGCATGGACCGACTAGCGGGGAACTACGAGCAGTACTTC. This translates into CASSMDRLAGNYEQYF.

This clonotype was found once. An end of the junction does not agree with germline; a read error may underlie this. This chain joins TRBV10-2 and TRBJ1-2, with D unresolved. The CDR3 extends over 12 amino acids. CDR1 is WSHSY and CDR2 is SAAADI in the germline V gene. The chain's CDR3 is CASRDERERYTF. CDR3 coding DNA: TGTGCCAGCAGAGATGAGCGGGAGAGGTACACCTTC.

This clonotype occurred many times. The CDR3 bases are TGTGCCAGTAGTCCCTTGGGCTTCCAGCAGCCCCAGCATTTT. This codes for CASSPLGFQQPQHF. J is TRBJ1-5 and V is TRBV19; D uncertain. Germline V gives CDR1 LNHDA, CDR2 SQIVND (reference sequence). The CDR3 consists of 14 residues. V was pared by 5 bases and J by 7 bases, with 15 bases between.

With regard to this clonotype: A much larger clonotype is one base distant, so this may be a read error. This chain uses TRBV7-9 with TRBJ1-3; 12 bases are a match to TRBD1. Germline V gives CDR1 SEHNR, CDR2 FQNEAQ (reference sequence). The CDR3 is 16 amino acids. The CDR3 sequence: CASNLGTGGAGNTIYF. CDR3 bases: TGTGCCAGCAACTTAGGGACAGGGGGCGCTGGAAACACCATATATTTT.

This clonotype was detected many times. V and J are TRBV10-3 and TRBJ2-2, with 9 bases matching TRBD1. V shed 8 bases, J shed 5 bases, and the junction held 3 bases outside the gene matches. This CDR3 contains 13 residues. Germline CDR1 ENHRY, CDR2 SYGVKD. The CDR3 here is CAIGTGRTGELFF. The CDR3 DNA reads TGTGCCATCGGGACAGGGCGAACCGGGGAGCTGTTTTTT.

The chain employs TRBV29-1 and TRBJ1-2, with D unresolved. The CDR3 extends over 11 amino acids. CDR1 and CDR2 from the germline V gene are SQVTM and ANQGSEA. CDR3 residues: CSFGAENGYTF. DNA for the CDR3: TGCAGTTTTGGTGCAGAAAATGGCTACACCTTC.

For this clonotype: Given a much more abundant clone one base away, this may be a read error. CDR3 sequence (DNA): TGTGCCAGCAGCTTCCCCGGGGTGTCATTGCACTTC. Its protein product is CASSFPGVSLHF. The chain couples TRBV7-2 to TRBJ2-7; possible D gene TRBD2, 5 bases. From germline, CDR1 is SGHTA and CDR2 FQGNSA. This CDR3 has 12 amino acids.